These T cell receptor beta chains were read from a single sample in a study of shared clonotypes between healthy human individuals. This table comes from immunoSEQ multiplex PCR, and its TCRdb copy is limited to in-frame clones, with some not included. The sample lists about 600,000 clones, about 97% occurring once. The sequencing input was naive CD4+ T cells sorted from blood. The receptors were sampled from a woman in her 30s in good health. The conserved cysteine and the conserved F or W are not part of the CDR3 here.

V gene: TRBV18; J gene: TRBJ1-5; CDR3 protein: ASSLGTGQGNQPQH
V gene: TRBV19; J gene: TRBJ2-3; CDR3 protein: ASRPADTDTQY
V gene: TRBV6-1; J gene: TRBJ2-1; CDR3 protein: ASQKAGGPNEQF
V gene: TRBV10-1; J gene: TRBJ2-7; CDR3 protein: ASSTRTSPYEQY
V gene: TRBV30; J gene: TRBJ2-7; CDR3 protein: AWTKPDIYEQY
V gene: TRBV28; J gene: TRBJ2-1; CDR3 protein: ASSSGLAGVFKF
V gene: TRBV19; J gene: TRBJ1-4; CDR3 protein: ATVGGGTNEKLF
V gene: TRBV28; J gene: TRBJ1-4; CDR3 protein: ASSLSWAAATNEKLF
V gene: TRBV7-2; J gene: TRBJ1-1; CDR3 protein: ASSRARTANTEAF
V gene: TRBV5-4; J gene: TRBJ2-1; CDR3 protein: ASSPGQGAGRLAVGEQF
V gene: TRBV18; J gene: TRBJ2-5; CDR3 protein: ASSPPQGQQETQY
V gene: TRBV5-4; J gene: TRBJ1-5; CDR3 protein: ASSLAGDGQPQH
V gene: TRBV5-8; J gene: TRBJ1-5; CDR3 protein: ASSVGLTGHSNQPQH
V gene: TRBV11-2; J gene: TRBJ2-2; CDR3 protein: ASSRTSGTGELF
V gene: TRBV10-3; J gene: TRBJ2-2; CDR3 protein: AISDPTGLASWTGELF
V gene: TRBV6-5; J gene: TRBJ2-7; CDR3 protein: ASRRPGQGDYEQY
V gene: TRBV5-1; J gene: TRBJ2-5; CDR3 protein: ASSPERGREETQY
V gene: TRBV10-3; J gene: TRBJ2-3; CDR3 protein: AISDVGSTDTQY
V gene: TRBV7-9; J gene: TRBJ2-3; CDR3 protein: ASRRGAADTQY
V gene: TRBV19; J gene: TRBJ1-1; CDR3 protein: ASSIVGPNTEAF
V gene: TRBV9; J gene: TRBJ2-1; CDR3 protein: ASSVSPSVGVSYNEQF
V gene: TRBV9; J gene: TRBJ2-1; CDR3 protein: ASSVGAGNYNEQF
V gene: TRBV4-1; J gene: TRBJ2-2; CDR3 protein: ASSQETGNRELF